The T cell receptor (beta chain) under discussion was sequenced for a study of cytomegalovirus exposure and HLA in healthy donors. Primers included in the PCR were 60 Vbeta and 13 Jbeta primers. Sequenced by immunoSEQ multiplex PCR; TCRdb stores in-frame clones only, minus some. The repertoire includes about 140,000 clones, just under 80% of them detected once, and 0.85% to 1.4% sits in the top ten. Sequenced input: PBMCs. The sequence was obtained from a male donor in good health and CMV-seronegative.

The CDR3 DNA sequence: TGTGCCAGCAGCGAAACCCCCAGGACTGAAACCTACGAGCAGTACTTC. This sequence encodes CASSETPRTETYEQYF. The V and J genes are TRBV2 and TRBJ2-7; possible D gene TRBD2, 5 bases. Germline loops: CDR1 SNHLY, CDR2 FYNNEI. Trimming cost V 6 bases and J 2 bases, with 20 bases left between them. The CDR3 length is 16 residues.